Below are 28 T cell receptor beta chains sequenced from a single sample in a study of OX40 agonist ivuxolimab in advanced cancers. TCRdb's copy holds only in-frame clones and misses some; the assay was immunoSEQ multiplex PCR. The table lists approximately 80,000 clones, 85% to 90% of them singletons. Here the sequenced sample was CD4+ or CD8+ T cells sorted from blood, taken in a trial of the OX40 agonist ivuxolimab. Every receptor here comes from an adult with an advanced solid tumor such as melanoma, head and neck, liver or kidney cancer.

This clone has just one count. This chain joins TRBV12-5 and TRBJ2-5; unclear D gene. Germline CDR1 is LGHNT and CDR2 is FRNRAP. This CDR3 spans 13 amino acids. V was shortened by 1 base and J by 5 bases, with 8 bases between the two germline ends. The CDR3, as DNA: TGTGCTAGTGGTTTGGGGCAGGATGAGACCCAGTACTTC. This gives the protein CASGLGQDETQYF.

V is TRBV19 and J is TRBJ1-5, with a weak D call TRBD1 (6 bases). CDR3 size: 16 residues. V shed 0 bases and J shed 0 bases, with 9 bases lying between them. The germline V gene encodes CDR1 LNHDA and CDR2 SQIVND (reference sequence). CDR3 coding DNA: TGTGCCAGTAGTATAGAAGGGACACCTAGCAATCAGCCCCAGCATTTT. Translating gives CASSIEGTPSNQPQHF. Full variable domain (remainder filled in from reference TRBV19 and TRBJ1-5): DGGITQSPKYLFRKEGQNVTLSCEQNLNHDAMYWYRQDPGQGLRLIYYSQIVNDFQKGDIAEGYSVSREKKESFPLTVTSAQKNPTAFYLCASSIEGTPSNQPQHFGDGTRLSIL.

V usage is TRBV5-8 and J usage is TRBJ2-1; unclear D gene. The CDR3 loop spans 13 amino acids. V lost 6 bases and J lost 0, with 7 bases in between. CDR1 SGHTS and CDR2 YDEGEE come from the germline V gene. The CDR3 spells CASMPFSYNEQFF. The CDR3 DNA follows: TGTGCCAGCATGCCTTTCTCCTACAATGAGCAGTTCTTC.

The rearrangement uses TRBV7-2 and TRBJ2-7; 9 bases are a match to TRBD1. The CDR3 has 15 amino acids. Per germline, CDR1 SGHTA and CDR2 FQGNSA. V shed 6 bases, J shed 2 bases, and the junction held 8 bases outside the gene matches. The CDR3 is CASRSRTGATYEQYF. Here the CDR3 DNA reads TGTGCCAGCAGATCCCGGACAGGGGCCACCTACGAGCAGTACTTC.

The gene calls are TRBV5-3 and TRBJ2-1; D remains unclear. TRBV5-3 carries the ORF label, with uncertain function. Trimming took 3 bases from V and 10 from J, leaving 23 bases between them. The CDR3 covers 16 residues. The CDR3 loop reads CARSSSVSKFRKEQFF. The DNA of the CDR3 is TGTGCCAGAAGCTCGTCCGTGTCTAAGTTCCGGAAAGAGCAGTTCTTC.

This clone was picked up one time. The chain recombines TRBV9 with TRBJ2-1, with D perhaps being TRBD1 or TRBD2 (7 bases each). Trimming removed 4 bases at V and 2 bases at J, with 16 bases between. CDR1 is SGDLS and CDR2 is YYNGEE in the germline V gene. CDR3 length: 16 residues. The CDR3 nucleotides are TGTGCCAGCAGCCCAGGGGGGGAAATTGCCTACAATGAGCAGTTCTTC. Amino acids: CASSPGGEIAYNEQFF.

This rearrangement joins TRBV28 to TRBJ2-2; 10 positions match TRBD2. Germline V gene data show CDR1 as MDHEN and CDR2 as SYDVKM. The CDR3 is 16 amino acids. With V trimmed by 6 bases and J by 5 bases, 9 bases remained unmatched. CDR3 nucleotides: TGTGCCAGCAGCACAAGCGGGAGGGCCGGAACCGGGGAGCTGTTTTTT. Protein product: CASSTSGRAGTGELFF.

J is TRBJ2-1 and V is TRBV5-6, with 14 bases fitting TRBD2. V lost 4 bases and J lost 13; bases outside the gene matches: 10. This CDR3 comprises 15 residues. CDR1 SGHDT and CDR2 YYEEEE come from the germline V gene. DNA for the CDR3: TGTGCCAGCAGCGGGCTGACTAGCGGGAGGGCATCTCAGTTCTTC. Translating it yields CASSGLTSGRASQFF.

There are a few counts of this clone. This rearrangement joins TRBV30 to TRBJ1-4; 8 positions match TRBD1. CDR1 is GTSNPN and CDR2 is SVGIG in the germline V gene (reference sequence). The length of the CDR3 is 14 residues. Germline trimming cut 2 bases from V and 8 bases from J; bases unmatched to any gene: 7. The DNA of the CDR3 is TGTGCCTGGAGTACGCAGGGGGCTAGCGAAAAACTGTTTTTT. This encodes CAWSTQGASEKLFF.

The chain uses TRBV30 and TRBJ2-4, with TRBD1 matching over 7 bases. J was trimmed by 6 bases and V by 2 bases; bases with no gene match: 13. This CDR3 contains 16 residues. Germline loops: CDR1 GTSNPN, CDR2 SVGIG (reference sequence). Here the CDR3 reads CAWSRGRGLGGNIQYF. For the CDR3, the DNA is TGTGCCTGGAGTAGGGGAAGGGGGCTAGGTGGAAACATTCAGTACTTC.

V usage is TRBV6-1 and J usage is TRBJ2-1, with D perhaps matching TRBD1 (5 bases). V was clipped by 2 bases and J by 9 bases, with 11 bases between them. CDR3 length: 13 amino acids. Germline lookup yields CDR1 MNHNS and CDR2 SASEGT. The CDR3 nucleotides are TGTGCCAGCAGTGAAAACGGGCAGGGTGAGCAGTTCTTC. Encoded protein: CASSENGQGEQFF.

In nucleotides, the CDR3 is TGTGCTAGTGCCCCGCGGGGTGGGGGAGCAGATACGCAGTATTTT. The encoded protein is CASAPRGGGADTQYF. The V call is TRBV12-5, the J call TRBJ2-3, with D tentatively TRBD2 (6 bases). The V gene's germline CDR1 is LGHNT and CDR2 FRNRAP. The V end lost 7 bases, the J end lost 4 bases, and 18 bases lay between the germline ends. The CDR3 is 15 amino acids.

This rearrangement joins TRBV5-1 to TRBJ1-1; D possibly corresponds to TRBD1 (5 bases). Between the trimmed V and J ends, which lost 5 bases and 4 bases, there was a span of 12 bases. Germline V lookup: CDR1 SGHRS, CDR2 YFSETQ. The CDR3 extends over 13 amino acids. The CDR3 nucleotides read TGCGCCAGCAGTCAGGGTATGGGCACTGAAGCTTTCTTT. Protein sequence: CASSQGMGTEAFF.

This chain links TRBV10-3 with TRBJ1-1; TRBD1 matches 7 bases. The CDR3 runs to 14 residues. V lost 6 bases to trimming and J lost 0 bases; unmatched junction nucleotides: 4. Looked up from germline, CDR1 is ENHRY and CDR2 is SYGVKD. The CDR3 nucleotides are TGTGCCATCAGGGAGGGACAGTTGAACACTGAAGCTTTCTTT. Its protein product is CAIREGQLNTEAFF.

CDR3 bases: TGTGCCAGCAGCGGTACTGACAGATCGGATACGCAGTATTTT. As protein: CASSGTDRSDTQYF. The rearrangement uses TRBV5-4 and TRBJ2-3; possibly TRBD1 for D (5 bases). The ends were cut back, 4 bases at V and 6 bases at J, with 15 bases in the middle. This CDR3 is 14 amino acids long. The V gene's germline CDR1 is SGHNT and CDR2 YYREEE (reference sequence).

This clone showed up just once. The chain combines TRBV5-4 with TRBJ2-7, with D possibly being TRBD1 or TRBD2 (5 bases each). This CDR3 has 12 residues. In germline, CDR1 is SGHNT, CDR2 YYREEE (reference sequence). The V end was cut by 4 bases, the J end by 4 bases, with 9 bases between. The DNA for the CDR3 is TGTGCCAGCAGCAGGGACGGGTACGAGCAGTACTTC. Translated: CASSRDGYEQYF.

This CDR3 is CASSVWPLGGTGELFF. Here the CDR3 DNA reads TGTGCCAGCAGCGTTTGGCCACTAGGGGGAACCGGGGAGCTGTTTTTT. This chain uses TRBV9 with TRBJ2-2; D is possibly TRBD1 (6 bases). V was trimmed by 2 bases and J by 5 bases, leaving 16 bases between them. CDR1 SGDLS and CDR2 YYNGEE come from the germline V gene. The CDR3 sequence is 16 residues long.

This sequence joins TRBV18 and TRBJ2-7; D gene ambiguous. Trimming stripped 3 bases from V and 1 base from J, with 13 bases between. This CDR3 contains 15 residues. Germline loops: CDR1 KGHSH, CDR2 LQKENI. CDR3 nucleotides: TGTGCCAGCTCACCGGTATCACAGTTTTCCTACGAGCAGTACTTC. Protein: CASSPVSQFSYEQYF.

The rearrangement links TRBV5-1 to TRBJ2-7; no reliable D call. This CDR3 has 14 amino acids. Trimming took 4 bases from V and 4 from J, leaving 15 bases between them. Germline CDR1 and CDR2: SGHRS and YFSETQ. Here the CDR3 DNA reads TGCGCCAGCAGCCTCGGACCGACCGAGTACGAGCAGTACGTC. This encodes CASSLGPTEYEQYV.

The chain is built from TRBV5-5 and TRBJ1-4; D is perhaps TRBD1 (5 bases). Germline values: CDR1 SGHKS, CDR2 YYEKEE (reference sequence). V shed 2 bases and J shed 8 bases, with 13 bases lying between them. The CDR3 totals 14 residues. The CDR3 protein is CASSFDRFSEKLFF. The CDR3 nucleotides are TGTGCCAGCAGCTTCGACAGATTCTCAGAAAAACTGTTTTTT.

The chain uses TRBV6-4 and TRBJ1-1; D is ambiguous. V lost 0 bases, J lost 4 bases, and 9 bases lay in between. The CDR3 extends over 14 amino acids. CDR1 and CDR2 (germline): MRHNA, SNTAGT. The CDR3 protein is CASSDSNLITEAFF. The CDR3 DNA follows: TGTGCCAGCAGTGACTCGAACCTCATCACTGAAGCTTTCTTT.

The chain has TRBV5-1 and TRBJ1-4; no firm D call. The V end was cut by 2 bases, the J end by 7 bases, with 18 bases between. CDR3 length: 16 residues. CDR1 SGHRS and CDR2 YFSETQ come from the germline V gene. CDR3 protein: CASSFQATARSEKLFF. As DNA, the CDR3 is TGCGCCAGCAGCTTTCAGGCCACAGCCAGGTCTGAAAAACTGTTTTTT.

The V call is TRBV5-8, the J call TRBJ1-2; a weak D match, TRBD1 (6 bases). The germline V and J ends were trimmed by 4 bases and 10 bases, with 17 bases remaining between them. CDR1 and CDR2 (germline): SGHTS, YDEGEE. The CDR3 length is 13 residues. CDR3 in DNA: TGTGCCAGCAGCCCATCCCGGCTGGGGGCCTACACCTTC. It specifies CASSPSRLGAYTF.

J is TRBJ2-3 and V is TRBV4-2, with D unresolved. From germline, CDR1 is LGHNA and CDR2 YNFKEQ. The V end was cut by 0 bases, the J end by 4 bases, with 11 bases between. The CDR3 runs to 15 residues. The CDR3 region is CASSQDEVNADTQYF. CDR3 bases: TGTGCCAGCAGCCAAGATGAAGTGAATGCAGATACGCAGTATTTT.

CDR3 sequence: CASSGGDTNEKLFF. CDR3 bases: TGTGCCAGCAGCGGGGGAGACACAAATGAAAAACTGTTTTTT. The chain uses TRBV9 and TRBJ1-4; D call uncertain. Trimming removed 3 bases from V and 5 bases from J, with 11 bases in between. The V gene's germline CDR1 is SGDLS and CDR2 YYNGEE. This CDR3 is 14 amino acids long.

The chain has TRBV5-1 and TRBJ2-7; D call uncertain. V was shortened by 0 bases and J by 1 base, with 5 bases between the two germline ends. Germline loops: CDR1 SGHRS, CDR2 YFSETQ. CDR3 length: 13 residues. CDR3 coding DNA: TGCGCCAGCAGCTTGGCGGCTTCCTACGAGCAGTACTTC. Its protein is CASSLAASYEQYF.

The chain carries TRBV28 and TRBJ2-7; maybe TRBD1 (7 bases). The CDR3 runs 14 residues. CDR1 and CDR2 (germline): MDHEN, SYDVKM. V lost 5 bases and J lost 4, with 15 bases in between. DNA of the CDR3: TGTGCCAGCAGTCCTGACAGGGCGGGGTACGAGCAGTACTTC. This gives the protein CASSPDRAGYEQYF.

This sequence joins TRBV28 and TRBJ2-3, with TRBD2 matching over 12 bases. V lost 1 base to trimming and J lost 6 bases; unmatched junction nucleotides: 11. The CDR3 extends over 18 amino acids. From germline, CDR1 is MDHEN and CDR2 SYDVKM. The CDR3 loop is CASSLSPGLAGFGDTQYF. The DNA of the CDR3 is TGTGCCAGCAGTTTATCCCCTGGACTAGCGGGATTCGGTGATACGCAGTATTTT.